The sequence of this TCR beta chain was determined in a study of Graves' ophthalmopathy and Graves' hyperthyroidism. Findings and limits, study-wide: Blood also held most thyroid clonotypes expanded above 0.001 frequency.

The TCR beta CDR3 regions underwent amplification from RNA transcripts. HTBI-primed RT-PCR formed the first round, and a multiplex PCR formed the second. TCRdb passed the multiplex PCR reads through MiXCR, listing each CDR3 protein once. The sample has over a million distinct CDR3 sequences; about 38% are singletons. A few counts support this clonotype. Its cognate antigen is unknown. J lost 5 bases, V lost 2 bases, and 6 bases had no gene match. This CDR3 contains 16 residues. The germline V gene has CDR1 SSHAT and CDR2 FNYEAQ (reference sequence). The V gene is TRBV7-7, the J gene TRBJ2-2; 9 bases are a match to TRBD2. The clonotype originates from an adult man with Graves' hyperthyroidism. The sequenced sample consisted of peripheral blood or thyroid tissue (not recorded which). The CDR3 sequence: CASSLMGLAETGELFF. CDR3 DNA sequence: TGTGCCAGCAGCTTAATGGGACTAGCTGAGACCGGGGAGCTGTTTTTT.